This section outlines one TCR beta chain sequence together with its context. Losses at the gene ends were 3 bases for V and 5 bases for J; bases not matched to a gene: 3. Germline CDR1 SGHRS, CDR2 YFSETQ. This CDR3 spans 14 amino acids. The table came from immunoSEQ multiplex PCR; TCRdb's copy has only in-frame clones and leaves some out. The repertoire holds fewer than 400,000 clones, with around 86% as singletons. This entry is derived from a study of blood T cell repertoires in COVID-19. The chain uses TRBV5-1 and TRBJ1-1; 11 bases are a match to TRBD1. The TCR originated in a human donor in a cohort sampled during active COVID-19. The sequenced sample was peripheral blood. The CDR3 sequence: CASSSGQGETEAFF. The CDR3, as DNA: TGCGCCAGCAGCTCGGGACAGGGGGAGACTGAAGCTTTCTTT.